The subject of this entry is one T cell receptor beta chain. PCR amplification relied on 60 Vbeta primers (plus 13 Jbeta primers). The repertoire was sequenced with immunoSEQ multiplex PCR; TCRdb's copy has only in-frame clones and lacks some. The sample holds about 150,000 clones, less than 10% seen once. The data were taken from a study of cytomegalovirus exposure and HLA in healthy donors. After removal of 8 bases from V and 6 bases from J, the junction contained 12 bases not matched to a gene. Germline-derived CDR1 and CDR2 are GTSNPN and SVGIG (reference sequence). The CDR3 loop spans 14 amino acids.

The sequenced sample was PBMCs. V is TRBV30 and J is TRBJ2-3; 9 bases are a match to TRBD2. The clonotype originates from a middle-aged man in good health and CMV-seronegative. For the CDR3, the DNA is TGTGCCGGCCCTCTAGCGGGGAATTTGGATACGCAGTATTTT. Translated: CAGPLAGNLDTQYF.